Each of the 4 T cell receptor beta chains below was sequenced from the same sample in a study of blood T cell repertoires in COVID-19 (dated by TCRdb to 2018 to 2020). The receptor library was made with the immunoSEQ multiplex PCR assay. TCRdb's version of the immuneACCESS table is confined to in-frame rearrangements and falls short of the full clone set. An unresolved V gene accounts for under half of the shortfall where checked; the remainder is of unknown origin. This sample holds about 300,000 clones; around 89% were observed only once. The top ten hold 5% to 7.5% of the sample. The sample comprised peripheral blood. All receptors derive from a young man who had recovered from COVID-19.

This chain connects TRBV11-2 to TRBJ2-7; 7 bases are a match to TRBD2. The CDR3 sequence is 16 residues long. Trimming at V came to 0 bases and at J to 3 bases, leaving 8 bases not matched to a gene. Per the germline V gene, CDR1 is SGHAT and CDR2 is FQNNGV. The CDR3 DNA is TGTGCCAGCAGCTTAGACCTCAGCGGGGCGTACTACGAGCAGTACTTC. It yields the protein CASSLDLSGAYYEQYF. The full variable domain, rest sourced from reference TRBV11-2 and TRBJ2-7, is EAGVAQSPRYKIIEKRQSVAFWCNPISGHATLYWYQQILGQGPKLLIQFQNNGVVDDSQLPKDRFSAERLKGVDSTLKIQPAKLEDSAVYLCASSLDLSGAYYEQYFGPGTRLTVT.

This sequence joins TRBV30 and TRBJ2-7; D is possibly TRBD2 (6 bases). The CDR3 extends over 15 amino acids. Germline CDR1 is GTSNPN and CDR2 is SVGIG (reference sequence). V shed 3 bases and J shed 6 bases, with 21 bases lying between them. The CDR3 nucleotides read TGTGCCTGGAGGCCCCCTGGCGGGAAATCGGGCGAGCAGTACTTC. Protein: CAWRPPGGKSGEQYF.

This chain connects TRBV12-3 or TRBV12-4 to TRBJ2-3; the D is unclear. The CDR3 consists of 13 residues. V shed 7 bases and J shed 6 bases, with 14 bases lying between them. DNA for the CDR3: TGTGCCAGCACCAAAGGAGTGCCGGATACGCAGTATTTT. Translating it yields CASTKGVPDTQYF.

This clone has more than one count but fewer than ten. The chain links TRBV7-8 to TRBJ2-7, with 9 positions matching TRBD1. V lost 2 bases to trimming and J lost 9 bases; unmatched junction nucleotides: 14. This CDR3 is built from 16 residues. Germline V gives CDR1 SGHVS, CDR2 FQNEAQ. DNA for the CDR3: TGTGCCAGCAGCTTACATGACAGGGGGATTCTCCAGGGGCAGTACTTC. Its protein product is CASSLHDRGILQGQYF.